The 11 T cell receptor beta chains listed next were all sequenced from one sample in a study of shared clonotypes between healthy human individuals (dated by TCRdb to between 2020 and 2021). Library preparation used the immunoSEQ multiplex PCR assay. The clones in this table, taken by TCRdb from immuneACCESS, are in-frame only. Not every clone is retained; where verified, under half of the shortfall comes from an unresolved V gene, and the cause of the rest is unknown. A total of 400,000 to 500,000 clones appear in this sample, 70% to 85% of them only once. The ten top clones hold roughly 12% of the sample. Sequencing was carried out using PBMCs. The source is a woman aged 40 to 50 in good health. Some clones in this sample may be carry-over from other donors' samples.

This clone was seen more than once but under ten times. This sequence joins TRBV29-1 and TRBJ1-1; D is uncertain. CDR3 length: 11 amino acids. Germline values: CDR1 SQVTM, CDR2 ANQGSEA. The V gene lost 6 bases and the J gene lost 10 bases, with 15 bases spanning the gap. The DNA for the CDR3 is TGCAGCGTGGGCGGTGGAGGGATAGCTTTCTTT. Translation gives CSVGGGGIAFF.

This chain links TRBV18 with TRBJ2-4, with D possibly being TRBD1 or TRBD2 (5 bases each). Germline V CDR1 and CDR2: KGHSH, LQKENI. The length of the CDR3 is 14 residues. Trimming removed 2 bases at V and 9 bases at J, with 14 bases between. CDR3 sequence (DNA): TGTGCCAGCTCACCAGAGGGGAATAGGGGCATTCAGTACTTC. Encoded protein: CASSPEGNRGIQYF.

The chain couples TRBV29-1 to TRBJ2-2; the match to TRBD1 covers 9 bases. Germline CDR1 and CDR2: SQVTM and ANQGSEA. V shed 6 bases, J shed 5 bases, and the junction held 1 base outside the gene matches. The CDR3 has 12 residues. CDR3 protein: CSVGTGTGELFF. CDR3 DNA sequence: TGCAGCGTGGGGACAGGGACCGGGGAGCTGTTTTTT.

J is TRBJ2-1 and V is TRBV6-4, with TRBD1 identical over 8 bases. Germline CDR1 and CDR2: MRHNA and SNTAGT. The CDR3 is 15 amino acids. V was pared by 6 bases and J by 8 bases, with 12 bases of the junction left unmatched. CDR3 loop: CASSPDRGSIDEQFF. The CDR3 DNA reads TGTGCCAGCAGCCCAGACAGGGGATCCATCGATGAGCAGTTCTTC.

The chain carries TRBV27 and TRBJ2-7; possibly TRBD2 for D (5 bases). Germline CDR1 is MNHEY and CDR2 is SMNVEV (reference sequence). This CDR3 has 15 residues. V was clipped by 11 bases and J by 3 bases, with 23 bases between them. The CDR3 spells CASKTQPGSYYEQYF. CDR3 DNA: TGTGCCTCCAAAACCCAACCGGGATCATACTACGAGCAGTACTTC.

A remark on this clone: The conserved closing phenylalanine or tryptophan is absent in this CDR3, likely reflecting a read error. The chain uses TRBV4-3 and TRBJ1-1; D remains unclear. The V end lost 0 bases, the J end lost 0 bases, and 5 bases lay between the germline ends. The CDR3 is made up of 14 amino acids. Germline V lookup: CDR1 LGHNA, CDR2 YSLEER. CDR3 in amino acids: CASSQEQMNTEAFS. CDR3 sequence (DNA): TGCGCCAGCAGCCAAGAACAGATGAACACTGAAGCTTTCTCT.

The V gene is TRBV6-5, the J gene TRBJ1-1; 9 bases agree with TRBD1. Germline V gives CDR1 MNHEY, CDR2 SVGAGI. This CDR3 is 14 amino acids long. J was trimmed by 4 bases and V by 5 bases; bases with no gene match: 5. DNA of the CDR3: TGTGCCAGCAGTACCGACAGGGGGTCCACTGAAGCTTTCTTT. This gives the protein CASSTDRGSTEAFF.

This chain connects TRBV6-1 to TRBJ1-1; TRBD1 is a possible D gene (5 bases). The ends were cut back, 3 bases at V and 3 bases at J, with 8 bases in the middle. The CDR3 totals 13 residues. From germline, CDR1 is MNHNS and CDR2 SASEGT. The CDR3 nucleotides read TGTGCCAGCAGTGAGCAGGGTTACACTGAAGCTTTCTTT. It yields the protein CASSEQGYTEAFF.

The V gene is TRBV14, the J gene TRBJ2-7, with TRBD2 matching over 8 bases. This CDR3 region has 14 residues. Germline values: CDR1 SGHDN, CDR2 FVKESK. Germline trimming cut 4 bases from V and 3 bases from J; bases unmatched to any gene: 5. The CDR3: CASSRSGTIYEQYF. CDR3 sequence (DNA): TGTGCCAGCAGCCGTAGCGGGACAATCTACGAGCAGTACTTC.

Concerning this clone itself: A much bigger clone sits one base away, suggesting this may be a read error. The CDR3 coding sequence is TGCGCCAGCAGCCTGGGCCTGGGACAGTTGAACGCTGAAGCTTTCTTT. Encoded protein: CASSLGLGQLNAEAFF. This rearrangement joins TRBV5-1 to TRBJ1-1; 7 bases align to TRBD1. The germline V gene encodes CDR1 SGHRS and CDR2 YFSETQ. This CDR3 region has 16 residues.

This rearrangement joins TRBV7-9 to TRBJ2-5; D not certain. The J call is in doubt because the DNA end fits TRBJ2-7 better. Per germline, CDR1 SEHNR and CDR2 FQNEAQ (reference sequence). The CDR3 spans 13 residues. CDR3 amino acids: CASSRISLGEQYF. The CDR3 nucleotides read TGTGCCAGCAGTCGTATCTCTCTCGGCGAGCAGTACTTC.